This T cell receptor beta chain was recovered during a study of CXCR3-negative and CXCR3-positive naive CD8 T cells. cDNA libraries for TRB were generated by 5' RACE incorporating UMI labels. TCRdb re-called the 5' RACE reads; one entry per CDR3 protein, DNA not given. The data show about 120,000 distinct CDR3 sequences, and the top ten clones hold 0.45% to 0.55%. This CDR3 contains 15 residues. Sequencing was done on a sample of naive CXCR3- CD8+ T cells from blood. As to subset: CD45RO-CCR7+CD27+CD95- naive CD8+ T cells lacking CXCR3 (TNR3-). This TCR was sampled from a human donor in good health. Some clones in this sample may be carry-over from other donors' samples. This chain connects TRBV12-3 or TRBV12-4 to TRBJ2-2; TCRdb proposes TRBD2, but this gene call is untestable without DNA. The CDR3 region is CASSWGLPDTGELFF.